This paragraph reports one T cell receptor (beta chain). Its antigen is as yet unknown. One end of the junction is discordant with germline, which a read error may explain. The sample originates from a study of T cells in Graves' hyperthyroidism and ophthalmopathy. At the level of the study: Initial diagnosis, before any treatment, was when peripheral blood was collected. The study's findings and limits: Separating ophthalmopathy from stable hyperthyroidism was achieved by a 13 V-J model. Expanded thyroid clonotypes (above 0.001) were mostly also found in blood.

There were TCR beta CDR3 regions amplified from RNA transcripts. The TCR CDR3 first-round RT-PCR relied on the HTBI primer set. TCRdb independently ran MiXCR on the multiplex PCR reads; one entry per CDR3 protein. The repertoire includes approximately 410,000 distinct CDR3 sequences, roughly 13% of them detected once, and 5% to 6.5% sits in the top ten. Graves' hyperthyroidism was deemed stable absent ophthalmopathy progression within 18 months. Specimen: blood. This sequence originates from a woman between 18 and 29 years old with Graves' hyperthyroidism.

Here the CDR3 DNA reads TGTGCCGCATCGCGGCTAGCGGGGGCAGATACGCGGTATTTT. Its protein product is CAASRLAGADTRYF. The chain joins TRBV10-3 to TRBJ2-3; 10 nucleotides match TRBD2. This CDR3 region has 14 residues. CDR1 ENHRY and CDR2 SYGVKD come from the germline V gene.